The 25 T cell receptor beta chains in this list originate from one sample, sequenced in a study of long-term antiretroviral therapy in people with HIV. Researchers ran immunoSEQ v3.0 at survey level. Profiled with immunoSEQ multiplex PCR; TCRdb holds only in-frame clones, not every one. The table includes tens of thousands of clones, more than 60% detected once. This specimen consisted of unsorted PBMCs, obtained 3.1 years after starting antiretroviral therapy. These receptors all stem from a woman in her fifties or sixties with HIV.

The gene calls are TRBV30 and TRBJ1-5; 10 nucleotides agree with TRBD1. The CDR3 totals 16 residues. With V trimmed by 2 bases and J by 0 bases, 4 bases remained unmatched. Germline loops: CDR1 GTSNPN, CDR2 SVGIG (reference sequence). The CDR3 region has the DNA TGTGCCTGGAGTACCGGGACAGGGGTTAGCAATCAGCCCCAGCATTTT. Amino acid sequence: CAWSTGTGVSNQPQHF.

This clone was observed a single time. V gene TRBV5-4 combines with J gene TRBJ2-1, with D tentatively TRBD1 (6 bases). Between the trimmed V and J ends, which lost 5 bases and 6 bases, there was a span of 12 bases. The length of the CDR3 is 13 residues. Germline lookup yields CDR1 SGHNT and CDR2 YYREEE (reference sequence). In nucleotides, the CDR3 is TGTGCCAGCAGACCGACAGGTGGCAATGAGCAGTTCTTC. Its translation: CASRPTGGNEQFF.

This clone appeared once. CDR3 in amino acids: CASSNIRGTEAFF. The CDR3 DNA reads TGTGCCAGCAGCAATATAAGGGGAACTGAAGCTTTCTTT. V gene TRBV27 combines with J gene TRBJ1-1, with TRBD1 as a possible D gene (5 bases). The length of the CDR3 is 13 residues. V was cut by 6 bases and J by 5 bases, with 13 bases left in between. Germline-derived CDR1 and CDR2 are MNHEY and SMNVEV (reference sequence).

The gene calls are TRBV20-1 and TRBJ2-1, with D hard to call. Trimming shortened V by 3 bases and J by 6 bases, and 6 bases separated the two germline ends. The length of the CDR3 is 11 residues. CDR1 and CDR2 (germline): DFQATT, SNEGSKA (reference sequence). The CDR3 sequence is CSASMGNEQFF. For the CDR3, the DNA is TGCAGTGCTAGTATGGGCAATGAGCAGTTCTTC.

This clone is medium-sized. The CDR3 DNA sequence: TGTGCCAGCAGCTTAGGAGTGTCTGGGGGTCACACAGATACGCAGTATTTT. This sequence encodes CASSLGVSGGHTDTQYF. V usage is TRBV11-2 and J usage is TRBJ2-3; D assignment may be TRBD1 or TRBD2 (5 bases each). V was shortened by 1 base and J by 2 bases, with 16 bases between the two germline ends. This CDR3 is built from 17 residues. CDR1 is SGHAT, CDR2 FQNNGV, per germline.

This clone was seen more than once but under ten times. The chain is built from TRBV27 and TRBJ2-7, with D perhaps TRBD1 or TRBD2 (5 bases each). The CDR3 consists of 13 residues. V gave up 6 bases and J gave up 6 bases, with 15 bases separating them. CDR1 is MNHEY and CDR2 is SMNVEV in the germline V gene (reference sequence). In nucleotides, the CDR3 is TGTGCCAGCAGAAAAAGGGAAGGGACCGAGCAGTACGTC. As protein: CASRKREGTEQYV.

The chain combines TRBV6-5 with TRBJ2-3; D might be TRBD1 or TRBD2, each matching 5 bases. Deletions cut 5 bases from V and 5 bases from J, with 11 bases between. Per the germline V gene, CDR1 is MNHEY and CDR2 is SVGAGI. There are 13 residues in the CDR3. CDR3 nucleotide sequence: TGTGCCAGCAGTGGCCCTGGGGGAGATACGCAGTATTTT. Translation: CASSGPGGDTQYF.

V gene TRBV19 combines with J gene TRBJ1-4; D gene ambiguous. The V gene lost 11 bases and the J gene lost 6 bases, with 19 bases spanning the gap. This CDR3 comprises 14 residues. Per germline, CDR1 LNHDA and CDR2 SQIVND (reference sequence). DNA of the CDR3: TGTGCCTGCCCCCCCGTTTATCGCGATGAAAAACTGTTTTTT. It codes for CACPPVYRDEKLFF.

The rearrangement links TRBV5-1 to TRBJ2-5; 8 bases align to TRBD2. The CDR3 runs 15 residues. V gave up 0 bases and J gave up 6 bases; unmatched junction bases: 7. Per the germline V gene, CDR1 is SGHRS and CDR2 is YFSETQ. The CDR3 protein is CASSLGRGGRQTQYF. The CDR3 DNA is TGCGCCAGCAGCTTGGGACGGGGGGGCCGGCAGACCCAGTACTTC.

As DNA, the CDR3 is TGCGCCAGCAGCTTGGATGCCCGATGGCGCGATACGCAGTATTTT. Protein: CASSLDARWRDTQYF. This rearrangement joins TRBV5-1 to TRBJ2-3; D remains unclear. V lost 0 bases and J 6 bases, leaving 14 bases between the germline ends. Germline values: CDR1 SGHRS, CDR2 YFSETQ. The CDR3 has 15 amino acids. The complete variable domain, with remaining parts taken from reference TRBV5-1 and TRBJ2-3, reads KAGVTQTPRYLIKTRGQQVTLSCSPISGHRSVSWYQQTPGQGLQFLFEYFSETQRNKGNFPGRFSGRQFSNSRSEMNVSTLELGDSALYLCASSLDARWRDTQYFGPGTRLTVL.

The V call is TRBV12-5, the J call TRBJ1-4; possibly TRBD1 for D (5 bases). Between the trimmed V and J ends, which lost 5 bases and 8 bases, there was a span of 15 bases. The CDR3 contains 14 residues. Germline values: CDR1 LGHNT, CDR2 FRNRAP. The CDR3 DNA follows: TGTGCTAGTGGTCGCGACAGCGCAAGGGAAAAACTGTTTTTT. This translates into CASGRDSAREKLFF. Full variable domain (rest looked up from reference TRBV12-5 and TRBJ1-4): DARVTQTPRHKVTEMGQEVTMRCQPILGHNTVFWYRQTMMQGLELLAYFRNRAPLDDSGMPKDRFSAEMPDATLATLKIQPSEPRDSAVYFCASGRDSAREKLFFGSGTQLSVL.

For the CDR3, the DNA is TGCGCCAGCAGCTTGGGGACGCAGGATAACTATGGCTACACCTTC. Protein product: CASSLGTQDNYGYTF. The rearrangement joins TRBV5-1 to TRBJ1-2; D call uncertain. Germline V gives CDR1 SGHRS, CDR2 YFSETQ. V lost 0 bases and J lost 1, with 10 bases in between. The CDR3 is 15 residues long.

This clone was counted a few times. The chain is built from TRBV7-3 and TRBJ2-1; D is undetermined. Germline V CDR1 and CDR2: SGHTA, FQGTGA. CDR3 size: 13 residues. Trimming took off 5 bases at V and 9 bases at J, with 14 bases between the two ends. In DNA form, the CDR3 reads TGTGCCAGCAGCCTCGACTCTACCACTGAGCAGTTCTTC. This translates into CASSLDSTTEQFF.

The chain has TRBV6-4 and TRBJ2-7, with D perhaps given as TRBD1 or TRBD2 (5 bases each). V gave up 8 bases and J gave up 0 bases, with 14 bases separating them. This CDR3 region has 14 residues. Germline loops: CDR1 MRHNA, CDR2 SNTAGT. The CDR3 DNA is TGTGCCAGCGCTCAGGCAGGGAGCTCCTACGAGCAGTACTTC. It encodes CASAQAGSSYEQYF.

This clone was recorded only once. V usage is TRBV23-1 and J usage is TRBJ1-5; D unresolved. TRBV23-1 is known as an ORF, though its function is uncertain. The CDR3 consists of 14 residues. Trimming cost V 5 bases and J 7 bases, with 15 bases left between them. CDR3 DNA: TGCGCCAGCAGTTTTCCCGGACTGGGGCAGCCCCAGCATTTT. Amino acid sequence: CASSFPGLGQPQHF.

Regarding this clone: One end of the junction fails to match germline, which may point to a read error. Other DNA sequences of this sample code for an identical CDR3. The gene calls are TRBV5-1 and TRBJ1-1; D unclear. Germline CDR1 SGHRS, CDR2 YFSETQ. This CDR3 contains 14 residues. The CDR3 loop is CASSLDQQNTEAFF. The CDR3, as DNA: TGCGCCAGCAGTTTGGACCAACAGAACACTGAAGCTTTCTTT.

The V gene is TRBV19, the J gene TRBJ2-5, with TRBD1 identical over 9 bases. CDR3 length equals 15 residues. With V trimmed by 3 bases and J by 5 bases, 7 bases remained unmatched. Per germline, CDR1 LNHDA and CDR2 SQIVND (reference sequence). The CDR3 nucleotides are TGTGCCAGTAGTATTTTACAGGGGGCGGCGGAGACCCAGTACTTC. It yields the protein CASSILQGAAETQYF.

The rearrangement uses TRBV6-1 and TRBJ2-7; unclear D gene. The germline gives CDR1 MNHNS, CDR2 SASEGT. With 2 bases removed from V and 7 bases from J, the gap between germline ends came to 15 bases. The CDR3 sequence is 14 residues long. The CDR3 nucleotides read TGTGCCAGCAGTGAATTGGGTACATCTTGGGAGCAGTACGTC. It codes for CASSELGTSWEQYV.

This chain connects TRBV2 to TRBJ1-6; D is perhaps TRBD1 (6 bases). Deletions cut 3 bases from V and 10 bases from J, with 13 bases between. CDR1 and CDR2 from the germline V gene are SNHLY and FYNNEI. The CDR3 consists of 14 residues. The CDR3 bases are TGTGCCAGCAGTGAGATGGAGGGGGTCTCACCCCTCCACTTT. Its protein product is CASSEMEGVSPLHF.

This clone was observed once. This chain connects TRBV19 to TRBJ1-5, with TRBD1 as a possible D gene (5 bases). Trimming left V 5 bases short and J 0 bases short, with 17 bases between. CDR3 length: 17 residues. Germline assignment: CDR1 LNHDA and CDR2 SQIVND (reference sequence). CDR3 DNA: TGTGCCAGTAGTTCCCAGACAGTGGGGAATAGCAATCAGCCCCAGCATTTT. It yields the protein CASSSQTVGNSNQPQHF.

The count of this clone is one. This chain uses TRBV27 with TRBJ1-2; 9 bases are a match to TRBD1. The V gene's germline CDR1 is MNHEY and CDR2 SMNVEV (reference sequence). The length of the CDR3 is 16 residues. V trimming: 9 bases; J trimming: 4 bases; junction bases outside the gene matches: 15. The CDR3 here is CASAAGTGYFGYGYTF. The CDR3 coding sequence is TGTGCCAGTGCTGCCGGGACAGGGTACTTCGGCTATGGCTACACCTTC.

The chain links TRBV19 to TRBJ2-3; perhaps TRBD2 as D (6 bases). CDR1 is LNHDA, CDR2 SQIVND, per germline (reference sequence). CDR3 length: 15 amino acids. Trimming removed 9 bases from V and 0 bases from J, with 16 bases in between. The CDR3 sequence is CASRDGGVSTDTQYF. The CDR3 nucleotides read TGTGCCAGCAGAGATGGAGGGGTGAGCACAGATACGCAGTATTTT.

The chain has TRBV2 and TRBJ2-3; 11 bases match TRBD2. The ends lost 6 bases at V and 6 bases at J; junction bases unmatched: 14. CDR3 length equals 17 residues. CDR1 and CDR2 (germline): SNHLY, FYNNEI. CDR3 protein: CASSETSASGGMDTQYF. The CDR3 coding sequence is TGTGCCAGCAGCGAAACCTCCGCTAGCGGGGGGATGGATACGCAGTATTTT.

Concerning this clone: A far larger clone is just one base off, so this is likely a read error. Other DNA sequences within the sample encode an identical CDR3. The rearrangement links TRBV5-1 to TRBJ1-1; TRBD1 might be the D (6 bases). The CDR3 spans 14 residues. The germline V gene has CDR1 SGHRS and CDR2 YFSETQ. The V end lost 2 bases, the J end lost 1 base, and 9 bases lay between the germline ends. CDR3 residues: CASSFGGRNTEAFF. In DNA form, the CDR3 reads TGCGCCAGCAGCTTCGGGGGCCGGAACACTGAAGCTTTCTTT.

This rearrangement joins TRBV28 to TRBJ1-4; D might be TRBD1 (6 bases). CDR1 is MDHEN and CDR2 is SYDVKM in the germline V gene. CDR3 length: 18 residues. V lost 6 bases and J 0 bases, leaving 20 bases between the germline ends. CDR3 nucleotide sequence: TGTGCCAGCAGGCCCTACAGGGTCTGGGATCCAACTAATGAAAAACTGTTTTTT. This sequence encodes CASRPYRVWDPTNEKLFF.